One and the same sample provided the 9 T cell receptor beta chains below, sequenced in a study of cytomegalovirus exposure and HLA in healthy donors. The PCR made use of 60 Vbeta and 13 Jbeta primers. TCRdb's table, derived via immunoSEQ multiplex PCR, lists solely in-frame clones and lacks some. The sample includes about 52,000 clones, 73% of them seen just once. Sequencing was performed on PBMCs. These receptors were collected from a man younger than 30 in good health and CMV-seronegative.

The rearrangement uses TRBV2 and TRBJ2-3; TRBD2 matches 10 bases. The CDR3 covers 15 residues. Trimming removed 4 bases from V and 2 bases from J; junction bases left unmatched: 3. Germline V gene lookup returns CDR1 SNHLY and CDR2 FYNNEI. CDR3 sequence: CASSGTSGTTDTQYF. The CDR3, as DNA: TGTGCCAGCAGTGGGACTAGCGGAACCACAGATACGCAGTATTTT.

The chain recombines TRBV5-1 with TRBJ2-5; D is uncertain. CDR3 length: 11 residues. Trimming shortened V by 2 bases and J by 5 bases, and 4 bases separated the two germline ends. The V gene's germline CDR1 is SGHRS and CDR2 YFSETQ. The CDR3 DNA is TGCGCCAGCAGCTTACAGGAGACCCAGTACTTC. As protein: CASSLQETQYF.

The chain's CDR3 is CASSYSGVSGNTIYF. In nucleotides, the CDR3 is TGTGCCAGCAGTTACTCGGGAGTGTCTGGAAACACCATATATTTT. This sequence joins TRBV6-6 and TRBJ1-3; no reliable D call. Germline V gives CDR1 MNHNY, CDR2 SVGAGI (reference sequence). Between the trimmed V and J ends, which lost 0 bases and 1 base, there was a span of 7 bases. This CDR3 contains 15 residues.

The chain links TRBV28 to TRBJ1-1; D not certain. The germline V gene has CDR1 MDHEN and CDR2 SYDVKM. CDR3 length equals 12 residues. V lost 3 bases and J 6 bases, leaving 8 bases between the germline ends. The CDR3: CASSFPGAEAFF. The DNA of the CDR3 is TGTGCCAGCAGTTTTCCCGGGGCTGAAGCTTTCTTT.

V and J are TRBV7-7 and TRBJ2-2, with a possible D match to TRBD1 (6 bases). Germline-derived CDR1 and CDR2 are SSHAT and FNYEAQ (reference sequence). Deletions cut 5 bases from V and 1 base from J, with 8 bases between. The CDR3 is made up of 14 amino acids. The DNA for the CDR3 is TGTGCCAGCAGCCAGGACAGGAACACCGGGGAGCTGTTTTTT. It encodes CASSQDRNTGELFF.

The gene calls are TRBV7-9 and TRBJ1-5, with 7 bases that match TRBD1. With V trimmed by 5 bases and J by 7 bases, 11 bases remained unmatched. Germline CDR1 SEHNR, CDR2 FQNEAQ (reference sequence). This CDR3 contains 15 residues. This CDR3 reads CASSRGGGDLQPQHF. In DNA, the CDR3 is TGTGCCAGCAGCCGAGGGGGCGGAGATCTACAGCCCCAGCATTTT.

V is TRBV4-3 and J is TRBJ2-7, with a tentative D call TRBD1 (6 bases). This CDR3 region has 15 residues. V gave up 0 bases and J gave up 2 bases, with 11 bases separating them. CDR1 is LGHNA and CDR2 is YSLEER in the germline V gene. The CDR3 spells CASSQEKGVTYEQYF. The DNA for the CDR3 is TGCGCCAGCAGCCAAGAGAAGGGGGTGACCTACGAGCAGTACTTC.

The chain has TRBV30 and TRBJ2-7, with D maybe TRBD1 (6 bases). Trimming pared 2 bases from V and 0 bases from J, leaving 8 bases between. CDR1 is GTSNPN, CDR2 SVGIG, per germline (reference sequence). This CDR3 spans 13 amino acids. This CDR3 reads CAWSTGSSYEQYF. Written as DNA, the CDR3 is TGTGCCTGGAGTACAGGGAGCTCCTACGAGCAGTACTTC.

This clone was counted only a few times. The chain combines TRBV5-1 with TRBJ1-1, with 11 bases matching TRBD1. V shed 0 bases and J 8 bases; nucleotides not matched to a gene: 6. The length of the CDR3 is 15 residues. Per the germline V gene, CDR1 is SGHRS and CDR2 is YFSETQ. The CDR3 region has the DNA TGCGCCAGCAGCTTGGCCCCGGACAGGGGGCTCGAAGCTTTCTTT. It codes for CASSLAPDRGLEAFF.